The next 23 T cell receptor beta chains were all read from a single sample in a study of cytomegalovirus exposure and HLA in healthy donors. 13 Jbeta primers and 60 Vbeta primers were used for the PCR. Profiling relied on immunoSEQ multiplex PCR, and the TCRdb table lists in-frame clones only, not all of them. The sample includes fewer than 45,000 clones. What was sequenced was PBMCs. The source is a woman aged 25 to 39 in good health and CMV-seronegative.

This rearrangement joins TRBV28 to TRBJ2-7, with D possibly matching TRBD1 (6 bases). CDR1 and CDR2 (germline): MDHEN, SYDVKM. The CDR3 extends over 14 amino acids. Trimming took 8 bases from V and 4 from J, leaving 18 bases between them. Written as DNA, the CDR3 is TGTGCCAGCTCCGGTGGGGGCGCGAGGTACGAGCAGTACTTC. Residues: CASSGGGARYEQYF.

CDR3 loop: CAWSTGTGISAFF. The CDR3 DNA reads as TGTGCCTGGAGTACCGGGACAGGGATTAGCGCTTTCTTT. The chain is built from TRBV30 and TRBJ1-1; 9 nucleotides line up with TRBD1. The CDR3 is 13 residues long. J was trimmed by 11 bases and V by 2 bases; bases with no gene match: 9. Germline lookup yields CDR1 GTSNPN and CDR2 SVGIG (reference sequence).

The gene calls are TRBV29-1 and TRBJ2-3; 8 nucleotides align to TRBD1. The CDR3 covers 16 residues. Germline V gives CDR1 SQVTM, CDR2 ANQGSEA. V lost 4 bases to trimming and J lost 3 bases; unmatched junction nucleotides: 12. CDR3 residues: CSVAKTGDFVTDTQYF. The CDR3 bases are TGCAGCGTTGCTAAGACAGGGGATTTTGTTACAGATACGCAGTATTTT.

The V call is TRBV18, the J call TRBJ1-3; no reliable D call. Germline V gene data show CDR1 as KGHSH and CDR2 as LQKENI. V lost 6 bases and J lost 1, with 22 bases in between. The CDR3 length is 18 residues. The CDR3 reads CASSPSVSGRISGNTIYF. DNA for the CDR3: TGTGCCAGCTCCCCTAGCGTGTCTGGACGGATTTCTGGAAACACCATATATTTT.

The chain uses TRBV4-1 and TRBJ1-1; 9 nucleotides agree with TRBD1. The CDR3 sequence is 15 residues long. Germline CDR1 MGHRA, CDR2 YSYEKL. J lost 5 bases, V lost 4 bases, and 8 bases had no gene match. In DNA, the CDR3 is TGCGCCAGCAGCCCCCGGGGACAGGGACGAACTGAAGCTTTCTTT. Amino acid sequence: CASSPRGQGRTEAFF.

The CDR3 bases are TGTGCCGGGAGCAAATCGCTTATCCCCTACGAGCAGTACTTC. Its protein product is CAGSKSLIPYEQYF. The chain couples TRBV6-1 to TRBJ2-7, with a weak D call TRBD2 (5 bases). Per the germline V gene, CDR1 is MNHNS and CDR2 is SASEGT. V was trimmed by 11 bases and J by 2 bases, leaving 19 bases between them. This CDR3 is built from 14 residues.

This chain connects TRBV2 to TRBJ2-7, with 7 bases that match TRBD2. The V and J ends lost 3 bases and 2 bases, in that order; junction bases with no gene match: 7. Germline CDR1 is SNHLY and CDR2 is FYNNEI. This CDR3 is 15 amino acids long. The CDR3 region has the DNA TGTGCCAGCAGTGATTCCGGGACTACCCCCTACGAGCAGTACTTC. Its translation: CASSDSGTTPYEQYF.

This rearrangement joins TRBV28 to TRBJ1-5, with D perhaps TRBD1 (5 bases). V was trimmed by 2 bases and J by 7 bases, leaving 12 bases between them. CDR3 length equals 14 residues. Germline CDR1 reads MDHEN; CDR2 reads SYDVKM. CDR3 in DNA: TGTGCCAGCAGTTTAGGGGGGACCACACAGCCCCAGCATTTT. Residues: CASSLGGTTQPQHF.

The J gene is TRBJ2-7, the V gene TRBV7-9; D remains unclear. V lost 5 bases and J lost 4, with 15 bases in between. Germline loops: CDR1 SEHNR, CDR2 FQNEAQ (reference sequence). CDR3 length: 14 residues. The DNA of the CDR3 is TGTGCCAGCAGCGCCCGGGTCAATCTGTACGAGCAGTACTTC. Its protein product is CASSARVNLYEQYF.

The chain has TRBV29-1 and TRBJ1-1, with D possibly being TRBD1 (5 bases). Trimming left V 1 base short and J 4 bases short, with 13 bases between. The CDR3 runs 14 residues. Germline CDR1 reads SQVTM; CDR2 reads ANQGSEA. The CDR3 here is CSVEARTPSTEAFF. CDR3 sequence (DNA): TGCAGCGTTGAAGCTAGGACACCTTCCACTGAAGCTTTCTTT.

The CDR3 DNA reads TGTGCCAGCAGCCAAGGTACCAGGGGCTACAATGAGCAGTTCTTC. This sequence encodes CASSQGTRGYNEQFF. The chain carries TRBV4-2 and TRBJ2-1; D might be TRBD1 (6 bases). CDR3 length: 15 amino acids. V gave up 1 base and J gave up 3 bases, with 10 bases separating them. CDR1 is LGHNA and CDR2 is YNFKEQ in the germline V gene.

V gene TRBV5-1 combines with J gene TRBJ2-1; TRBD1 agrees at 8 bases. The CDR3 length is 15 residues. CDR1 is SGHRS and CDR2 is YFSETQ in the germline V gene. J gave up 5 bases and V 4 bases, and 8 bases lay outside the gene matches. The CDR3 nucleotides are TGCGCCAGCAGCACTGAACCACAGGGGGACAATGAGCAGTTCTTC. This translates into CASSTEPQGDNEQFF.

About this clone: At one boundary the junction diverges from the germline segment, which might be a read error. This chain joins TRBV6-4 and TRBJ2-3; TRBD2 aligns across 8 bases. CDR3 length equals 13 residues. Germline CDR1 and CDR2: MRHNA and SNTAGT. For the CDR3, the DNA is TGTGCCAGCAGTAGCGGGAGCACAGATAAGCAGTATTTT. It codes for CASSSGSTDKQYF.

V gene TRBV5-1 combines with J gene TRBJ2-5; 8 bases line up with TRBD2. J gave up 4 bases and V 3 bases, and 8 bases lay outside the gene matches. Germline V gives CDR1 SGHRS, CDR2 YFSETQ. The CDR3 length is 15 residues. The CDR3 DNA reads as TGCGCCAGCAGCTCTGGGGCTGCGGGAGGAGAGACCCAGTACTTC. The encoded protein is CASSSGAAGGETQYF.

The V and J genes are TRBV28 and TRBJ1-2; the D gene is possibly TRBD1 (5 bases). This CDR3 region has 12 residues. Germline CDR1 is MDHEN and CDR2 is SYDVKM. V lost 7 bases and J 8 bases, leaving 14 bases between the germline ends. CDR3 protein: CASKGQPGGYTF. For the CDR3, the DNA is TGTGCCAGCAAGGGGCAGCCTGGGGGCTACACCTTC.

DNA of the CDR3: TGTGCCAGCAATTTACGTGGAGGACAGGGGCTTTTAGAGACCCAGTACTTC. This encodes CASNLRGGQGLLETQYF. The J gene is TRBJ2-5, the V gene TRBV7-9; TRBD1 aligns across 9 bases. CDR1 and CDR2 from the germline V gene are SEHNR and FQNEAQ (reference sequence). The CDR3 runs 17 residues. V lost 7 bases to trimming and J lost 4 bases; unmatched junction nucleotides: 16. Together with reference TRBV7-9 and TRBJ2-5, the CDR3 gives the full variable domain: DTGVSQNPRHKITKRGQNVTFRCDPISEHNRLYWYRQTLGQGPEFLTYFQNEAQLEKSRLLSDRFSAERPKGSFSTLEIQRTEQGDSAMYLCASNLRGGQGLLETQYFGPGTRLLVL.

The V and J genes are TRBV6-6 and TRBJ2-7, with TRBD2 identical over 8 bases. The CDR3 is made up of 16 amino acids. Germline CDR1 MNHNY, CDR2 SVGAGI (reference sequence). J lost 3 bases, V lost 0 bases, and 7 bases had no gene match. The CDR3 loop reads CASSYSLAGLRYEQYF. CDR3 sequence (DNA): TGTGCCAGCAGTTACTCCCTAGCGGGCCTCCGCTACGAGCAGTACTTC.

The rearrangement links TRBV4-1 to TRBJ1-4; TRBD1 agrees at 8 bases. The CDR3 runs 15 residues. V shed 5 bases, J shed 8 bases, and the junction held 10 bases outside the gene matches. Germline assignment: CDR1 MGHRA and CDR2 YSYEKL. The CDR3 DNA sequence: TGCGCCAGCAGCTATTCCGGACAGGGAAGGGAAAAACTGTTTTTT. It yields the protein CASSYSGQGREKLFF.

The chain couples TRBV28 to TRBJ2-7, with TRBD1 matching over 10 bases. The germline V gene encodes CDR1 MDHEN and CDR2 SYDVKM. J lost 0 bases, V lost 8 bases, and 25 bases had no gene match. CDR3 length: 21 amino acids. DNA for the CDR3: TGTGCCAGCTCCCTTGGGACAGGGGCCGCTCTGTCGAGCCTAAGCTCCTACGAGCAGTACTTC. This encodes CASSLGTGAALSSLSSYEQYF.

The chain couples TRBV27 to TRBJ2-5, with 9 bases identical to TRBD2. With V trimmed by 5 bases and J by 4 bases, 11 bases remained unmatched. This CDR3 spans 16 amino acids. Germline CDR1 is MNHEY and CDR2 is SMNVEV (reference sequence). DNA of the CDR3: TGTGCCAGCAGTGGTAGGTGGCTAGCGGGAACAGAGACCCAGTACTTC. Translating gives CASSGRWLAGTETQYF.

The chain uses TRBV18 and TRBJ1-5; TRBD1 might be the D (5 bases). Deletions cut 3 bases from V and 8 bases from J, with 14 bases between. This CDR3 has 14 amino acids. Germline V lookup: CDR1 KGHSH, CDR2 LQKENI. Here the CDR3 DNA reads TGTGCCAGCTCACCCTTTGGGGGGGGAGAGCCCCAGCATTTT. Its translation: CASSPFGGGEPQHF.

The chain uses TRBV6-1 and TRBJ2-1, with unresolved D. Trimming pared 7 bases from V and 3 bases from J, leaving 4 bases between. The germline V gene has CDR1 MNHNS and CDR2 SASEGT. The CDR3 has 11 amino acids. The CDR3 loop reads CASTNYNEQFF. The CDR3 DNA sequence: TGTGCCAGCACAAACTACAATGAGCAGTTCTTC.

This chain joins TRBV5-1 and TRBJ2-3; D perhaps matches TRBD2 (5 bases). CDR3 size: 15 residues. Germline V lookup: CDR1 SGHRS, CDR2 YFSETQ. V lost 1 base and J 1 base, leaving 10 bases between the germline ends. CDR3 bases: TGCGCCAGCAGCTTGTGGGGAGTGGGCACAGATACGCAGTATTTT. This gives the protein CASSLWGVGTDTQYF.